This TCR beta chain was identified in a study of metastatic and nonmetastatic thyroid tumors (dated by TCRdb to about 2020). About the full investigation: Repertoires from peripheral blood and from tumor or nodule tissue samples of malignant and benign thyroid patients were compared. Broader findings and caveats from the paper: In both blood and tumor samples, malignant tumors were reported to have significantly higher TCR beta diversity than benign nodules.

The CDR3 holds 15 amino acids from the cysteine to the phenylalanine. Kept here is only the CDR3 DNA, which spans 45 bases and is read in frame from base 1. The germline V gene (reference sequence) supplies CDR1 GTSNPN and CDR2 SVGIG. Germline trimming: 7 bases from V, 6 bases from J; junction bases outside gene matches: 14. No patient had received any treatment before thyroid surgery. Using T-cell receptor beta sequencing, the study looked back at clinical samples from patients collected from the early 2010s to the late 2010s. Library generation was performed with PCR. The reads were generated on an Illumina HiSeq 4000. High-throughput sequencing was used to profile the CDR3 region of the TCR beta-chain in every patient. The study's own analysis went as follows. A classifier to discriminate distant-metastatic papillary thyroid cancer patients was built from CDR3 differences across clinicopathological groups. The Shannon index was used to measure repertoire diversity, and the Morisita-Horn index was used to measure how similar tumor and blood repertoires were. TCRdb applied fastp at Q25 and MiXCR to the public reads, then kept only in-frame beta chains. TCRdb, not the authors, supplied the V and J calls. Present in this sample are under 35,000 clones, 35% of which were seen just once. Over 20% of the sample goes to the ten largest clones.

Only a few counts were recorded for this clone. Its antigen is not yet known. Base quality data are lacking; no much larger clone is found one base away. The V and J segments used are TRBV30 and TRBJ1-2, with 10 junctional bases fitting TRBD1. The clonotype comes from a female donor with papillary thyroid cancer or a benign thyroid nodule (not recorded which). Some clones in this sample may be carry-over from other donors' samples. Specimen: tumor tissue. The nucleotide sequence reads TGTGCCTCGTCCGGGACAGGGGCCTTAAGGGATGGCTACACCTTC. Translation gives CASSGTGALRDGYTF.